The 32 T cell receptor beta chains presented below share a single source sample, sequenced in a study of blood T cell repertoires in COVID-19. Sequencing was performed with immunoSEQ multiplex PCR; in TCRdb, only in-frame clones are kept and a portion is missing. The data show roughly 330,000 clones, approximately 88% seen once. Sequenced material: PBMCs or T cells enriched from blood (not recorded which). These TCRs come from a young man who had recovered from COVID-19.

This clone was recorded many times. This sequence joins TRBV28 and TRBJ2-7; D perhaps matches TRBD1 (6 bases). Germline V lookup: CDR1 MDHEN, CDR2 SYDVKM. The CDR3 contains 14 residues. Trimming removed 5 bases at V and 5 bases at J, with 16 bases between. CDR3 bases: TGTGCCAGCAGTCCTCCAGGGGTAACGGACGAGCAGTACTTC. Its protein product is CASSPPGVTDEQYF. Looking up the rest from reference TRBV28 and TRBJ2-7 gives the full variable domain: DVKVTQSSRYLVKRTGEKVFLECVQDMDHENMFWYRQDPGLGLRLIYFSYDVKMKEKGDIPEGYSVSREKKERFSLILESASTNQTSMYLCASSPPGVTDEQYFGPGTRLTVT.

The V and J genes are TRBV7-2 and TRBJ2-3; the match to TRBD2 covers 9 bases. CDR3 length: 18 residues. Germline CDR1 SGHTA, CDR2 FQGNSA. With 5 bases clipped from V and 0 bases from J, the junction kept 12 bases outside the gene matches. The CDR3 DNA is TGTGCCAGCAGCCCACCTTGGCCACTAGCGGGCAGCACAGATACGCAGTATTTT. It encodes CASSPPWPLAGSTDTQYF.

V is TRBV28 and J is TRBJ2-2, with 12 bases matching TRBD1. CDR3 length equals 15 residues. CDR1 and CDR2 (germline): MDHEN, SYDVKM. V lost 6 bases, J lost 7 bases, and 6 bases stayed unmatched. CDR3 sequence (DNA): TGTGCCAGCAGCCTGGGACAGGGGGCGGACGGGGAGCTGTTTTTT. Translating gives CASSLGQGADGELFF. The full variable domain, its missing parts supplied by reference TRBV28 and TRBJ2-2, is DVKVTQSSRYLVKRTGEKVFLECVQDMDHENMFWYRQDPGLGLRLIYFSYDVKMKEKGDIPEGYSVSREKKERFSLILESASTNQTSMYLCASSLGQGADGELFFGEGSRLTVL.

This chain joins TRBV5-1 and TRBJ2-4, with D possibly TRBD1 on 6 matching bases. The CDR3 is 15 amino acids. Trimming removed 0 bases at V and 1 base at J, with 8 bases between. Germline V CDR1 and CDR2: SGHRS, YFSETQ. This CDR3 is CASSLGQGAKNIQYF. CDR3 nucleotide sequence: TGCGCCAGCAGCTTGGGGCAGGGGGCCAAAAACATTCAGTACTTC.

This rearrangement joins TRBV5-4 to TRBJ1-6; 7 bases match TRBD1. The CDR3 has 16 residues. Germline V gives CDR1 SGHNT, CDR2 YYREEE (reference sequence). The junction had 7 bases not matched to a gene; V was cut back by 4 bases and J by 3 bases. CDR3 sequence reads: CASSQWRQGYNSPLHF. CDR3 bases: TGTGCCAGCAGCCAGTGGAGACAGGGCTATAATTCACCCCTCCACTTT.

V usage is TRBV15 and J usage is TRBJ1-6; 9 bases are a match to TRBD1. After removal of 8 bases from V and 4 bases from J, the junction contained 3 bases not matched to a gene. This CDR3 spans 14 amino acids. CDR1 LNHNV and CDR2 YYDKDF come from the germline V gene (reference sequence). The CDR3 is CATGTGKYNSPLHF. CDR3 nucleotides: TGTGCCACCGGGACAGGGAAATATAATTCACCCCTCCACTTT.

J is TRBJ2-3 and V is TRBV3-1 (or the pseudogene TRBV3-2); TRBD2 matches at 9 bases. Trimming removed 4 bases from V and 7 bases from J; junction bases left unmatched: 12. From germline, CDR1 is LGHDT and CDR2 YNNKEL (reference sequence). The CDR3 extends over 16 amino acids. This CDR3 reads CASSLQRGAGLYTQYF. CDR3 bases: TGTGCCAGCAGCCTTCAGCGGGGGGCCGGGCTTTATACGCAGTATTTT.

CDR3 nucleotide sequence: TGTGCCAGCAGCCAATTCCGGGACAGCTACGAGCAGTACTTC. Protein product: CASSQFRDSYEQYF. The V gene is TRBV3-1 (or the pseudogene TRBV3-2), the J gene TRBJ2-7, with 7 bases fitting TRBD1. Germline assignment: CDR1 LGHDT and CDR2 YNNKEL (reference sequence). The CDR3 runs 14 residues. The ends lost 2 bases at V and 3 bases at J; junction bases unmatched: 4.

CDR3 loop: CASSLQGIGSPLHF. In DNA, the CDR3 is TGTGCCAGCAGCTTACAGGGTATCGGTTCACCCCTCCACTTT. The V and J genes are TRBV7-8 and TRBJ1-6, with D possibly TRBD1 on 5 matching bases. The V end was cut by 2 bases, the J end by 9 bases, with 11 bases between. The germline CDR1 and CDR2 sequences are SGHVS and FQNEAQ. The CDR3 spans 14 residues.

Only one count was recorded for this clone. The chain recombines TRBV19 with TRBJ2-2, with 8 bases matching TRBD2. The germline V gene has CDR1 LNHDA and CDR2 SQIVND (reference sequence). Germline trimming cut 3 bases from V and 10 bases from J; bases unmatched to any gene: 13. This CDR3 is 16 amino acids long. CDR3 amino acids: CASSIGSGGPKEELFF. In DNA, the CDR3 is TGTGCCAGTAGTATCGGAAGCGGGGGACCCAAGGAGGAGCTGTTTTTT.

This clone was counted only a few times. This chain uses TRBV27 with TRBJ1-1; D possibly corresponds to TRBD1 (6 bases). CDR3 length equals 17 residues. Germline CDR1 reads MNHEY; CDR2 reads SMNVEV (reference sequence). Trimming removed 4 bases at V and 1 base at J, with 19 bases between. CDR3 amino acids: CASSSTLPGQKNTEAFF. The CDR3 nucleotides are TGTGCCAGCAGTTCCACCTTGCCGGGACAAAAGAACACTGAAGCTTTCTTT.

J is TRBJ2-1 and V is TRBV7-8, with 13 bases lining up with TRBD2. The V gene's germline CDR1 is SGHVS and CDR2 FQNEAQ. V shed 6 bases, J shed 1 base, and the junction held 3 bases outside the gene matches. This CDR3 comprises 16 residues. The CDR3, as DNA: TGTGCCAGCAGATCACTAGCGGGGGGGTCCTACAATGAGCAGTTCTTC. Amino acids: CASRSLAGGSYNEQFF.

The J gene is TRBJ2-5, the V gene TRBV5-1, with 9 positions matching TRBD1. The CDR3 covers 17 residues. Germline V gene sequence: CDR1 SGHRS, CDR2 YFSETQ. The J segment lost 4 bases and the V segment lost 4 bases, leaving 14 bases of the junction unmatched. CDR3 in amino acids: CASSGTGKQGAGETQYF. The CDR3 region has the DNA TGCGCCAGCAGCGGGACCGGGAAACAGGGGGCTGGAGAGACCCAGTACTTC.

V usage is TRBV29-1 and J usage is TRBJ2-7; possible D gene TRBD1, 6 bases. The germline V gene encodes CDR1 SQVTM and CDR2 ANQGSEA. V was cut by 4 bases and J by 2 bases, with 9 bases left in between. CDR3 length: 12 amino acids. The CDR3 DNA reads as TGCAGCGTTGTTGGACAGACCTACGAGCAGTACTTC. Residues: CSVVGQTYEQYF.

V is TRBV6-1 and J is TRBJ2-1, with 14 bases identical to TRBD2. The CDR3 covers 19 residues. CDR1 is MNHNS and CDR2 is SASEGT in the germline V gene. The V gene end was trimmed by 3 bases and the J gene end by 2 bases; junction bases not matched to a gene: 9. The CDR3 bases are TGTGCCAGCAGTGACAAGACCGGGACTAGCGGGGGCCCCTACAATGAGCAGTTCTTC. Amino acids: CASSDKTGTSGGPYNEQFF.

The V and J genes are TRBV10-1 and TRBJ2-5, with TRBD1 matching over 8 bases. CDR1 and CDR2 (germline): WNHNN, SYGVQD (reference sequence). The CDR3 runs to 18 residues. With V trimmed by 6 bases and J by 1 base, 16 bases remained unmatched. As DNA, the CDR3 is TGCGCCAGCAGCCTTATAAGCGACAGGGGTCTCCGCCAAGAGACCCAGTACTTC. Translating gives CASSLISDRGLRQETQYF.

The V gene is TRBV4-1, the J gene TRBJ1-4; D possibly corresponds to TRBD1 (5 bases). The CDR3 is 14 amino acids. From germline, CDR1 is MGHRA and CDR2 YSYEKL. Between the trimmed V and J ends, which lost 4 bases and 7 bases, there was a span of 13 bases. CDR3 in amino acids: CASSLLQVGEKLFF. In nucleotides, the CDR3 is TGCGCCAGCAGCCTTTTACAGGTTGGTGAAAAACTGTTTTTT.

CDR3 sequence reads: CASSSGGVEKLFF. The CDR3 DNA follows: TGTGCCAGCAGCTCCGGCGGGGTTGAAAAACTGTTTTTT. The rearrangement joins TRBV5-6 to TRBJ1-4; unclear D gene. This CDR3 spans 13 amino acids. Germline V gene data show CDR1 as SGHDT and CDR2 as YYEEEE. The V and J ends lost 3 bases and 7 bases respectively, with 10 bases between them.

The CDR3 nucleotides read TGTGCCAGCAGCTTAGTGTCGGGACTCCCATCCTACGAGCAGTACTTC. This sequence encodes CASSLVSGLPSYEQYF. V is TRBV11-2 and J is TRBJ2-7, with a weak D call TRBD2 (6 bases). The CDR3 spans 16 residues. Germline assignment: CDR1 SGHAT and CDR2 FQNNGV. Trimming took 1 base from V and 1 from J, leaving 14 bases between them.

The rearrangement uses TRBV11-3 and TRBJ2-6; D remains ambiguous. Trimming removed 5 bases from V and 0 bases from J, with 8 bases in between. Germline lookup yields CDR1 SGHNT and CDR2 YENEEA. This CDR3 comprises 15 residues. CDR3 sequence: CASSPGFSGANVLTF. The DNA of the CDR3 is TGTGCCAGCAGCCCAGGATTCTCTGGGGCCAACGTCCTGACTTTC. Combining the CDR3 with reference TRBV11-3 and TRBJ2-6 gives the whole variable domain EAGVVQSPRYKIIEKKQPVAFWCNPISGHNTLYWYLQNLGQGPELLIRYENEEAVDDSQLPKDRFSAERLKGVDSTLKIQPAELGDSAVYLCASSPGFSGANVLTFGAGSRLTVL.

The chain links TRBV28 to TRBJ2-7, with TRBD2 as a possible D gene (5 bases). Germline CDR1 is MDHEN and CDR2 is SYDVKM. The CDR3 runs to 13 residues. Trimming cost V 5 bases and J 7 bases, with 15 bases left between them. This CDR3 is CASSDTLREEQYF. Here the CDR3 DNA reads TGTGCCAGCAGTGACACCCTAAGGGAGGAGCAGTACTTC.

The CDR3 reads CASSLAGTAEETQYF. The CDR3 bases are TGCGCCAGCAGCTTGGCCGGGACAGCCGAAGAGACCCAGTACTTC. The rearrangement uses TRBV5-1 and TRBJ2-5; TRBD1 matches at 7 bases. This CDR3 has 15 amino acids. Germline lookup yields CDR1 SGHRS and CDR2 YFSETQ. J gave up 3 bases and V 0 bases, and 5 bases lay outside the gene matches.

The rearrangement links TRBV15 to TRBJ2-3, with D perhaps TRBD2 (6 bases). The CDR3 covers 15 residues. The germline V and J ends were trimmed by 0 bases and 5 bases, with 12 bases remaining between them. Germline V gene sequence: CDR1 LNHNV, CDR2 YYDKDF (reference sequence). DNA for the CDR3: TGTGCCACCAGCAGAGAAGGAGGGGTGGGAGATACGCAGTATTTT. This sequence encodes CATSREGGVGDTQYF.

The chain couples TRBV19 to TRBJ2-7; 8 bases agree with TRBD1. The CDR3 has 15 residues. Losses at the gene ends were 5 bases for V and 4 bases for J; bases not matched to a gene: 10. The germline V gene encodes CDR1 LNHDA and CDR2 SQIVND (reference sequence). CDR3 DNA: TGTGCCAGTAGTCCAGGGACAGGTCCGTGGTACGAGCAGTACTTC. Protein product: CASSPGTGPWYEQYF. Supplemented by reference TRBV19 and TRBJ2-7, the full variable domain reads DGGITQSPKYLFRKEGQNVTLSCEQNLNHDAMYWYRQDPGQGLRLIYYSQIVNDFQKGDIAEGYSVSREKKESFPLTVTSAQKNPTAFYLCASSPGTGPWYEQYFGPGTRLTVT.

The table lists this clone with a few counts. The chain employs TRBV27 and TRBJ1-5; D is perhaps TRBD1 (5 bases). The V gene's germline CDR1 is MNHEY and CDR2 SMNVEV (reference sequence). The CDR3 spans 14 residues. V was cut by 9 bases and J by 0 bases, with 12 bases left in between. The CDR3 spells CASWTRYSNQPQHF. The DNA for the CDR3 is TGTGCCAGTTGGACAAGGTATAGCAATCAGCCCCAGCATTTT.

A note on this clone: This same CDR3 is encoded by further DNA sequences in the sample. The V call is TRBV11-2, the J call TRBJ1-6, with D tentatively TRBD1 (5 bases). The CDR3 loop spans 15 amino acids. V was clipped by 1 base and J by 6 bases, with 10 bases between them. Germline CDR1 SGHAT, CDR2 FQNNGV. The DNA for the CDR3 is TGTGCCAGCAGCTTAGTCACAGGTGGTAATTCACCCCTCCACTTT. Translation gives CASSLVTGGNSPLHF.

This clone was recorded a few times. CDR3 DNA: TGCGCCAGTTCCCTTCAGGGCTTAACCGGGGAGCTGTTTTTT. It yields the protein CASSLQGLTGELFF. The chain employs TRBV10-2 and TRBJ2-2, with D possibly being TRBD1 (5 bases). V lost 9 bases and J 5 bases, leaving 16 bases between the germline ends. The germline CDR1 and CDR2 sequences are WSHSY and SAAADI. The CDR3 totals 14 residues.

CDR3 coding DNA: TGCGCCAGCAGCCCATGGACTAGCGGGGGGGCGGAGGAGACCCAGTACTTC. It encodes CASSPWTSGGAEETQYF. The chain carries TRBV5-1 and TRBJ2-5; the match to TRBD2 covers 15 bases. The CDR3 is 17 residues long. V lost 4 bases to trimming and J lost 5 bases; unmatched junction nucleotides: 9. Germline assignment: CDR1 SGHRS and CDR2 YFSETQ.

The chain couples TRBV13 to TRBJ1-2; D may be TRBD1 (6 bases). With 5 bases removed from V and 2 bases from J, the gap between germline ends came to 18 bases. The CDR3 is 16 amino acids. The germline gives CDR1 PRHDT, CDR2 FYEKMQ (reference sequence). The CDR3 DNA sequence: TGTGCCAGCAGCACGAGGACAGAGGGTGGCAACTATGGCTACACCTTC. It yields the protein CASSTRTEGGNYGYTF.

This chain joins TRBV3-1 (or the pseudogene TRBV3-2) and TRBJ2-2, with 9 nucleotides matching TRBD1. The V gene's germline CDR1 is LGHDT and CDR2 YNNKEL (reference sequence). The CDR3 covers 16 residues. The J segment lost 1 base and the V segment lost 7 bases, leaving 7 bases of the junction unmatched. The CDR3 DNA sequence: TGTGCCAGCACGGGAGCGGGACAGGGGAACACCGGGGAGCTGTTTTTT. Translated, it gives CASTGAGQGNTGELFF.

The V gene is TRBV30, the J gene TRBJ2-2, with D tentatively TRBD2 (6 bases). V lost 0 bases and J 6 bases, leaving 8 bases between the germline ends. Looked up from germline, CDR1 is GTSNPN and CDR2 is SVGIG (reference sequence). This CDR3 spans 13 amino acids. For the CDR3, the DNA is TGTGCCTGGAGTGTCGGGGGAGCCGGGGAGCTGTTTTTT. It codes for CAWSVGGAGELFF.

This chain links TRBV5-1 with TRBJ2-5; D not resolved. V lost 0 bases to trimming and J lost 5 bases, with 5 bases between them. The CDR3 runs 12 residues. The germline gives CDR1 SGHRS, CDR2 YFSETQ. Written as DNA, the CDR3 is TGCGCCAGCAGCTTGGTACGGGAGACCCAGTACTTC. Translation: CASSLVRETQYF.